The 13 T cell receptor beta chains given below trace back to one sample, sequenced in a study of cytomegalovirus exposure and HLA in healthy donors. Vbeta (60) and Jbeta (13) primers were used in the PCR. Generated by immunoSEQ multiplex PCR, the TCRdb table keeps only in-frame clones and is missing some. Of under 150,000 clones in the sample, about four fifths were seen once. The material sequenced was PBMCs. The receptors shown here come from a man in his late teens or twenties in good health and CMV-seronegative.

The V gene is TRBV28, the J gene TRBJ1-4, with a weak D call TRBD1 (5 bases). The length of the CDR3 is 14 residues. The ends were cut back, 4 bases at V and 0 bases at J, with 6 bases in the middle. CDR1 and CDR2 from the germline V gene are MDHEN and SYDVKM. The CDR3 spells CASSWGATNEKLFF. The CDR3, as DNA: TGTGCCAGCAGTTGGGGGGCAACTAATGAAAAACTGTTTTTT.

The chain is built from TRBV11-3 and TRBJ1-1; 8 bases fit TRBD1. Trimming cost V 5 bases and J 0 bases; bases outside gene matches: 2. The CDR3 spans 14 residues. Per the germline V gene, CDR1 is SGHNT and CDR2 is YENEEA. The CDR3 coding sequence is TGTGCCAGCAGCCCGACAGGGGTGAACACTGAAGCTTTCTTT. It is translated as CASSPTGVNTEAFF.

V gene TRBV4-2 combines with J gene TRBJ1-2; 7 bases line up with TRBD1. This CDR3 comprises 14 residues. V shed 4 bases and J 8 bases; nucleotides not matched to a gene: 10. Germline values: CDR1 LGHNA, CDR2 YNFKEQ. CDR3 sequence reads: CASSPSTGPRGYTF. In nucleotides, the CDR3 is TGTGCCAGCAGCCCCTCGACAGGGCCGAGGGGCTACACCTTC.

This clone showed up just a few times. The rearrangement links TRBV7-3 to TRBJ1-1; no clear D gene. Germline CDR1 reads SGHTA; CDR2 reads FQGTGA. The CDR3 has 13 residues. V was clipped by 3 bases and J by 2 bases, with 7 bases between them. CDR3 nucleotides: TGTGCCAGCAGCTTGCAGAAAAACACTGAAGCTTTCTTT. Protein: CASSLQKNTEAFF.

The chain is built from TRBV7-9 and TRBJ1-4; D unclear. CDR3 length: 13 amino acids. The germline V gene has CDR1 SEHNR and CDR2 FQNEAQ (reference sequence). Trimming took 5 bases from V and 5 from J, leaving 9 bases between them. CDR3 DNA: TGTGCCAGCAGCCCCCGCGGGAATGAAAAACTGTTTTTT. This gives the protein CASSPRGNEKLFF.

The genes are TRBV4-1 and TRBJ2-1; 8 bases match TRBD2. CDR1 and CDR2 (germline): MGHRA, YSYEKL. J was trimmed by 2 bases and V by 0 bases; bases with no gene match: 3. This CDR3 has 16 amino acids. This CDR3 reads CASSQDKGLAYNEQFF. The CDR3 region has the DNA TGCGCCAGCAGCCAAGATAAGGGACTAGCCTACAATGAGCAGTTCTTC.

This chain uses TRBV29-1 with TRBJ1-2; D unclear. Trimming stripped 0 bases from V and 3 bases from J, with 8 bases between. The CDR3 consists of 13 residues. Germline V CDR1 and CDR2: SQVTM, ANQGSEA. The CDR3: CSVEDPSYYGYTF. In DNA, the CDR3 is TGCAGCGTTGAAGATCCGAGTTACTATGGCTACACCTTC.

This chain connects TRBV6-5 to TRBJ1-1; D gene unclear. The CDR3 has 14 residues. Trimming took 6 bases from V and 3 from J, leaving 14 bases between them. CDR1 and CDR2 from the germline V gene are MNHEY and SVGAGI. This CDR3 is CASRGRPEDTEAFF. The CDR3 region has the DNA TGTGCCAGCAGGGGTAGACCGGAGGACACTGAAGCTTTCTTT.

The rearrangement uses TRBV28 and TRBJ2-7; 8 nucleotides match TRBD2. Trimming took 6 bases from V and 3 from J; bases not matched to a gene: 4. This CDR3 has 13 amino acids. Germline values: CDR1 MDHEN, CDR2 SYDVKM. For the CDR3, the DNA is TGTGCCAGCAGGTCGACTAGCGTCTACGAGCAGTACTTC. It specifies CASRSTSVYEQYF.

This chain uses TRBV30 with TRBJ2-7, with 9 bases matching TRBD2. Per the germline V gene, CDR1 is GTSNPN and CDR2 is SVGIG (reference sequence). V lost 0 bases to trimming and J lost 5 bases; unmatched junction nucleotides: 2. The CDR3 is 13 residues long. Here the CDR3 reads CAWSVGLANEQYF. CDR3 bases: TGTGCCTGGAGTGTGGGACTAGCAAACGAGCAGTACTTC.

The V gene is TRBV7-2, the J gene TRBJ2-6, with 9 bases that match TRBD1. Unmatched junction bases numbered 9, after V lost 0 bases and J lost 0 bases. In germline, CDR1 is SGHTA, CDR2 FQGNSA. CDR3 size: 20 residues. The CDR3, as DNA: TGTGCCAGCAGCTTAGCTCGGGGGACAGGGAGTTCCTCTGGGGCCAACGTCCTGACTTTC. Translation: CASSLARGTGSSSGANVLTF.

The gene calls are TRBV29-1 and TRBJ2-7; 7 nucleotides agree with TRBD2. Looked up from germline, CDR1 is SQVTM and CDR2 is ANQGSEA. This CDR3 region has 14 residues. Unmatched junction bases numbered 6, after V lost 4 bases and J lost 0 bases. The CDR3 bases are TGCAGCGTTGTATTGGGGGGGGACTCCTACGAGCAGTACTTC. It specifies CSVVLGGDSYEQYF.

This chain links TRBV6-5 with TRBJ1-3; D ambiguous. The V gene's germline CDR1 is MNHEY and CDR2 SVGAGI. The CDR3 has 13 residues. V was shortened by 7 bases and J by 3 bases, with 10 bases between the two germline ends. The CDR3 protein is CASKDFSGNTIYF. The CDR3 bases are TGTGCCAGCAAAGACTTCAGTGGAAACACCATATATTTT.